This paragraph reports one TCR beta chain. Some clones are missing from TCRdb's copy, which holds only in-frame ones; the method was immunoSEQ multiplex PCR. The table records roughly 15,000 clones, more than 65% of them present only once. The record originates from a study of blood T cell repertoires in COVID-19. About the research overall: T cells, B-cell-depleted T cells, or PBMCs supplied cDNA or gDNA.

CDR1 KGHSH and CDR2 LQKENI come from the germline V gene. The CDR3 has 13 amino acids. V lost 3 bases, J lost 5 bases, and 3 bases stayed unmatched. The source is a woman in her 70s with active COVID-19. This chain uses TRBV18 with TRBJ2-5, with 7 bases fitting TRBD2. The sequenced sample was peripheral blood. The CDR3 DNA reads TGTGCCAGCTCACCCGGGACTATCGAGACCCAGTACTTC. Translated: CASSPGTIETQYF.